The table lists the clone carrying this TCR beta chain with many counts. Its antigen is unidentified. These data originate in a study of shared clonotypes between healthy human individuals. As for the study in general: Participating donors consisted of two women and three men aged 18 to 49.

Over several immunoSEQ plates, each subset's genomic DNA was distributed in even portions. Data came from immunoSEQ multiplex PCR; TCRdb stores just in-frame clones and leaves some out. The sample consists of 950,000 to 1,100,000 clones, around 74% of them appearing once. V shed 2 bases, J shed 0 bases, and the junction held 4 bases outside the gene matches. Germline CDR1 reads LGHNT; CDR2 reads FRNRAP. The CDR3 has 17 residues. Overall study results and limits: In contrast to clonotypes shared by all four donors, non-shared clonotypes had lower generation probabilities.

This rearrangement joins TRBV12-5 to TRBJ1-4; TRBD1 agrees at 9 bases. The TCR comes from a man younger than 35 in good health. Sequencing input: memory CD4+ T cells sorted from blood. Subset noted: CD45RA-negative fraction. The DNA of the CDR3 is TGTGCTAGTGGTTTGTACAGGGGGCATGCAACTAATGAAAAACTGTTTTTT. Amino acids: CASGLYRGHATNEKLFF.